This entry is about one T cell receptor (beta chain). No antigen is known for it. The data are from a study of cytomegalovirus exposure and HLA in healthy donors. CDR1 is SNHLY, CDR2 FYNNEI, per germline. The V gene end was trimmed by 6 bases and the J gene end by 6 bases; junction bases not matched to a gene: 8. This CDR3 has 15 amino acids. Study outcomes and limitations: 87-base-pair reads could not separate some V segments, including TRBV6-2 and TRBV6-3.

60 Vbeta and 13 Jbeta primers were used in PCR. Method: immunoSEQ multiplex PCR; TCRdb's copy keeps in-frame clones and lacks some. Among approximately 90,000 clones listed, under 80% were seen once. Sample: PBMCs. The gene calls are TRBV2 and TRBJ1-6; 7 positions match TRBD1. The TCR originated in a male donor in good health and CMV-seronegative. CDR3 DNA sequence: TGTGCCAGCAGCCCCAGGACAGGTCCTAATTCACCCCTCCACTTT. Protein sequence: CASSPRTGPNSPLHF.